This T cell receptor (beta chain) stems from a study of T cells in Graves' hyperthyroidism and ophthalmopathy. This clonotype was counted at least ten times. The investigators amplified TCR beta CDR3 regions from RNA transcripts. HTBI primers were the set used in a first-round RT-PCR of the TCR CDR3. One entry per CDR3 protein results from TCRdb running MiXCR on the multiplex PCR reads. The table shows roughly 840,000 distinct CDR3 sequences, with roughly 37% occurring only once. Deletions cut 11 bases from V and 7 bases from J, with 6 bases between. Germline V lookup: CDR1 LNHDA, CDR2 SQIVND (reference sequence). This CDR3 region has 10 residues.

Material for sequencing was blood. V gene TRBV19 combines with J gene TRBJ1-6; no clear D. The source is a man aged 18 to 29 with Graves' hyperthyroidism. The CDR3 region is CAGRNSPLHF. In DNA, the CDR3 is TGTGCCGGCCGCAATTCACCCCTCCACTTT.